A selection of T cell receptor beta chains follows, all from one sample in a study of blood T cell repertoires in COVID-19. Method: immunoSEQ multiplex PCR; TCRdb's copy keeps in-frame clones and lacks some. This table has around 400,000 clones, approximately 87% appearing once. The sequenced sample was peripheral blood. The origin of the receptors is a woman aged 60 to 75 with COVID-19, enrolled during active disease. Each CDR3 is given without its conserved first and last residue. Clone size appears in some rows only: once, few, many, or a class for an expanded clone.

j_gene | v_gene | abundance | CDR3aa
TRBJ1-1 | TRBV2 | once | ASQQGWNTEAF
TRBJ1-6 | TRBV12-3/TRBV12-4 | NA | ASTFSYNSPLH
TRBJ1-2 | TRBV9 | NA | ASSPGTGAEYGYT
TRBJ2-6 | TRBV9 | NA | ASSSIRGFSGANVLT
TRBJ2-1 | TRBV2 | NA | ASSRSQVSYNEQF
TRBJ2-2 | TRBV29-1 | NA | SGLVQGASAGELF
TRBJ2-7 | TRBV21-1 | NA | ASSNSTASCYEQY
TRBJ2-6 | TRBV6-1 | NA | ASSERALSGSSGANVLT
TRBJ2-4 | TRBV5-5 | NA | ASSSRDRVSLAKNIQY
TRBJ1-1 | TRBV5-1 | NA | ASSMSGYTEAF
TRBJ1-2 | TRBV28 | NA | ASSSPTKGAGYGYT
TRBJ2-2 | TRBV7-6 | NA | ASTLGGDTGELF
TRBJ1-6 | TRBV28 | NA | ASSSGQTSLNSPLH
TRBJ2-7 | TRBV3-1/TRBV3-2 | NA | ASSLGTFYEQY
TRBJ1-6 | TRBV30 | NA | AWTGEGNSPLH
TRBJ1-1 | TRBV28 | NA | ASTQTGTEAF
TRBJ1-5 | TRBV13 | NA | ASSQDRGNQPQH
TRBJ1-3 | TRBV19 | NA | ASSRGTGNTIY
TRBJ2-5 | TRBV3-1/TRBV3-2 | few | ASSHLRETQY
TRBJ1-3 | TRBV19 | NA | ASWDRAFSGNTIY
TRBJ1-1 | TRBV6-5 | NA | ASRSVIETEAF
TRBJ2-3 | TRBV27 | NA | ASSWRLAGSTDTQY
TRBJ1-3 | TRBV4-2 | NA | ASSQIRGSDSGNTIY
TRBJ2-5 | TRBV11-1 | once | ASSWTGAETQY